These T cell receptor beta chains were read from a single sample in a study of blood T cell repertoires in COVID-19. TCRdb's copy holds only in-frame clones and misses some; the assay was immunoSEQ multiplex PCR. The repertoire holds tens of thousands of clones, with around 90% as singletons. Source material: peripheral blood. The receptors were sampled from a man between 65 and 80 years old in a cohort sampled during active COVID-19. The CDR3 runs from the conserved cysteine through the conserved F or W. The order of the fields is J gene, V gene, clone size, D gene, CDR3 protein, CDR3 DNA. The D gene is left open where the match is weak. Only part of the rows carry a size: once, few, many, or a class if the clone is expanded.

>TRBJ1-3|TRBV19|NA|TRBD1
CASSRGQGASGNTIYF
TGTGCCAGTAGTAGAGGACAGGGAGCCTCTGGAAACACCATATATTTT
>TRBJ1-5|TRBV6-1|NA|NA
CASSESGWGGQPQHF
TGTGCCAGCAGTGAATCTGGGTGGGGCGGCCAGCCCCAGCATTTT
>TRBJ2-7|TRBV3-1/TRBV3-2|NA|TRBD2
CASSLSGSGPYEQYF
TGTGCCAGCAGCCTTAGCGGGAGTGGGCCATACGAGCAGTACTTC
>TRBJ1-1|TRBV10-3|NA|TRBD1
CAIRAGGLTEAFF
TGTGCCATCAGAGCAGGGGGATTAACTGAAGCTTTCTTT
>TRBJ2-5|TRBV6-5|NA|TRBD1
CASSLGQGGGETQYF
TGTGCCAGCAGTCTGGGACAGGGGGGTGGTGAGACCCAGTACTTC
>TRBJ2-2|TRBV6-5|NA|TRBD1
CASYQGAGELFF
TGTGCCAGCTACCAGGGGGCCGGGGAGCTGTTTTTT
>TRBJ2-3|TRBV28|once|TRBD1
CASTRTGPTDTQYF
TGTGCCAGCACCAGGACAGGACCCACAGATACGCAGTATTTT
>TRBJ2-7|TRBV27|NA|TRBD1
CASRRDSDLSYEQYF
TGTGCCAGCAGGAGGGACAGCGATTTATCCTACGAGCAGTACTTC
>TRBJ2-1|TRBV7-2|NA|TRBD2
CASRTGLAGVNEQFF
TGTGCCAGCAGGACGGGACTAGCGGGAGTCAATGAGCAGTTCTTC
>TRBJ1-1|TRBV4-3|NA|NA
CASSQAALSEDTEAFF
TGCGCCAGCAGCCAAGCAGCCCTCTCCGAGGACACTGAAGCTTTCTTT
>TRBJ2-1|TRBV9|few|TRBD1
CASSVEGAAGAGQFF
TGTGCCAGCAGCGTAGAGGGGGCGGCAGGGGCTGGGCAGTTCTTC
>TRBJ2-3|TRBV7-6|NA|TRBD1
CASSVRQGSGTDTQYF
TGTGCCAGCAGCGTACGACAGGGATCGGGAACAGATACGCAGTATTTT